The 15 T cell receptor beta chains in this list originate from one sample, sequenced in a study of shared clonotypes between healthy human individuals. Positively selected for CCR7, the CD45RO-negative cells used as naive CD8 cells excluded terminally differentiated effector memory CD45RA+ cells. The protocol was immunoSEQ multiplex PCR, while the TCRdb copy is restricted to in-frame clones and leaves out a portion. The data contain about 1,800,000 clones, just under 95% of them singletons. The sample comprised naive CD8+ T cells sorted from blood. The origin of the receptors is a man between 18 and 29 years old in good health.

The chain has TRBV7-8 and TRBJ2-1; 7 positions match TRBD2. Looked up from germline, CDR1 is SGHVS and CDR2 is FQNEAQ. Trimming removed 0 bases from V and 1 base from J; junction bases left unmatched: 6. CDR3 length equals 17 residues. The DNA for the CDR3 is TGTGCCAGCAGCTTAGCCCTAGCGGAAGGATCCTACAATGAGCAGTTCTTC. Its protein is CASSLALAEGSYNEQFF.

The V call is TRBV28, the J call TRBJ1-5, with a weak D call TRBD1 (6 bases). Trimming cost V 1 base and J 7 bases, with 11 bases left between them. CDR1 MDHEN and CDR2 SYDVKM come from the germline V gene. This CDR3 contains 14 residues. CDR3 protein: CASSLSQGPQPQHF. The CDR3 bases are TGTGCCAGCAGTTTATCACAGGGTCCCCAGCCCCAGCATTTT.

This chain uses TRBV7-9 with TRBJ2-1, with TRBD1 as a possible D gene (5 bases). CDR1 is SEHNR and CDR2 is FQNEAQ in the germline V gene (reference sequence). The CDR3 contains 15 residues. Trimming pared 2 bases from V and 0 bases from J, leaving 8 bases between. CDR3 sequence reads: CASSLITGSYNEQFF. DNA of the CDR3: TGTGCCAGCAGCTTAATCACAGGCTCCTACAATGAGCAGTTCTTC.

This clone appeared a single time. The DNA of the CDR3 is TGTGCCAGCAGCTTAGCAGGCCCGGACCGAACCAATGAGCAGTTCTTC. Amino acids: CASSLAGPDRTNEQFF. The V call is TRBV7-9, the J call TRBJ2-1, with unresolved D. The CDR3 is made up of 16 amino acids. The V end was cut by 0 bases, the J end by 6 bases, with 15 bases between. The germline CDR1 and CDR2 sequences are SEHNR and FQNEAQ (reference sequence).

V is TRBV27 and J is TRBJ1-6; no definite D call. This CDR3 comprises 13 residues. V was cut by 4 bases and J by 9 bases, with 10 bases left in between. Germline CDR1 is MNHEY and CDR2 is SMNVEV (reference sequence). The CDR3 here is CASSSWEGSPLHF. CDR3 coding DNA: TGTGCCAGCAGTTCATGGGAGGGTTCACCCCTCCACTTT.

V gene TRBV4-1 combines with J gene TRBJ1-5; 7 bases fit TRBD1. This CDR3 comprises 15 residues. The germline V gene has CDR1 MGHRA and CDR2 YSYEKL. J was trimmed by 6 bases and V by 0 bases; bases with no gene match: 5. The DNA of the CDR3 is TGCGCCAGCAGCCAAGAGAGGGGGCCGGGTCAGCCCCAGCATTTT. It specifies CASSQERGPGQPQHF.

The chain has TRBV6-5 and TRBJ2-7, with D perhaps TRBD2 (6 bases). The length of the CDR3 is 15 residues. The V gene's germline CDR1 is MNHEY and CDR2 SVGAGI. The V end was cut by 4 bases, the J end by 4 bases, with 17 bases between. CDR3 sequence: CASSFSSTGRYEQYF. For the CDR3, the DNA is TGTGCCAGCAGTTTCAGTTCGACGGGGAGGTACGAGCAGTACTTC.

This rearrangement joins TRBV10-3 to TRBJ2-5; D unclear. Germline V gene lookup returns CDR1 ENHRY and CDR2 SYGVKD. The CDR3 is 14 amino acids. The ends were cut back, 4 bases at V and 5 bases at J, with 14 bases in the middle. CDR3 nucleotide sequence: TGTGCCATCAGTGTTCAGTCGGTCGAGGAGACCCAGTACTTC. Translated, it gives CAISVQSVEETQYF.

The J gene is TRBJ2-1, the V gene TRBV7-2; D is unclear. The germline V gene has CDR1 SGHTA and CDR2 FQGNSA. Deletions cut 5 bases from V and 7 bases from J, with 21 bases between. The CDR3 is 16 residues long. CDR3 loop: CASSTPSSSYWNEQFF. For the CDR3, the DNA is TGTGCCAGCAGCACCCCTTCTAGTTCCTACTGGAATGAGCAGTTCTTC. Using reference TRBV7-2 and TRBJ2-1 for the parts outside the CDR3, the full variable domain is GAGVSQSPSNKVTEKGKDVELRCDPISGHTALYWYRQSLGQGLEFLIYFQGNSAPDKSGLPSDRFSAERTGGSVSTLTIQRTQQEDSAVYLCASSTPSSSYWNEQFFGPGTRLTVL.

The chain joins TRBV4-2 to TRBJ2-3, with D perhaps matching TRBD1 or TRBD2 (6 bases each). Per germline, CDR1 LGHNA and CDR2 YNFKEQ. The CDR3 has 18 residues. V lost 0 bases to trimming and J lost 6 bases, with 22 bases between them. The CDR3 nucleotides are TGTGCCAGCAGCCAAGATCCACCCGACGGGGAAGGGGGGGATACGCAGTATTTT. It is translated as CASSQDPPDGEGGDTQYF.

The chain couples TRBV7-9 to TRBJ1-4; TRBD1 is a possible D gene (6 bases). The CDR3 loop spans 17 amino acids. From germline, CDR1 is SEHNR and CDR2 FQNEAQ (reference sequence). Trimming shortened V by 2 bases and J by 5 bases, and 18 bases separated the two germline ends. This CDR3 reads CASSLKRQEDPNEKLFF. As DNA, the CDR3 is TGTGCCAGCAGCTTAAAGCGACAGGAGGACCCGAATGAAAAACTGTTTTTT.

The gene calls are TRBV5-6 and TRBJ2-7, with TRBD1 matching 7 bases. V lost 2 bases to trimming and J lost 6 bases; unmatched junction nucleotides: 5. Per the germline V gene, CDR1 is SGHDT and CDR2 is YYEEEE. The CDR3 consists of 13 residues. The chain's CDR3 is CASSLIQGSEQYF. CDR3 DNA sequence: TGTGCCAGCAGCTTAATACAGGGGTCCGAGCAGTACTTC.

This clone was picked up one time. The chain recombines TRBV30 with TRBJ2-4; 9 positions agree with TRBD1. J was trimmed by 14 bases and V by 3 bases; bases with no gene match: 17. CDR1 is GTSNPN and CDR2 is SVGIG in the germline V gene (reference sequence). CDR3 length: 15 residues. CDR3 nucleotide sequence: TGTGCCTGGAGCCTACAGGGGGCGGCTGGGGCCCCAAAGTACTTC. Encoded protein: CAWSLQGAAGAPKYF.

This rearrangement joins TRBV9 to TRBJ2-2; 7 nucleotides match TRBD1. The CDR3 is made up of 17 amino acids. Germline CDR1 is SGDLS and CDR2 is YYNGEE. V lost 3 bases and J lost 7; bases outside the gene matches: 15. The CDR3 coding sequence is TGTGCCAGCAGCGAAAGACAGGGATGGGATGTTTTCGGGGAGCTGTTTTTT. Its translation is CASSERQGWDVFGELFF.

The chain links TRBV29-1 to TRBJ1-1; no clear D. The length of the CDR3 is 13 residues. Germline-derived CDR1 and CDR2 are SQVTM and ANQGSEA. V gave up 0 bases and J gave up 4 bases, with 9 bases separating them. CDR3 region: CSVEDLRSTEAFF. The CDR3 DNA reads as TGCAGCGTTGAAGACCTAAGAAGCACTGAAGCTTTCTTT.